This is a list of T cell receptor beta chains from one sample in a study of OX40 agonist ivuxolimab in advanced cancers. Some clones are missing from TCRdb's copy, which holds only in-frame ones; the method was immunoSEQ multiplex PCR. The sample has 96,000 or so clones; about four fifths are singletons. Sequenced material: CD4+ or CD8+ T cells sorted from blood, taken in a trial of the OX40 agonist ivuxolimab. These receptors all come from an adult with an advanced solid tumor such as melanoma, head and neck, liver or kidney cancer. The CDR3 runs from the conserved cysteine through the conserved F or W. D genes are given only for firm matches. Size is stated for part of the rows, as once, few or many counts, or as a class when the clone is expanded.

j_call v_call d_call clone_size cdr3_nt cdr3_aa
TRBJ1-1 TRBV10-3 - few TGTGCCATCAGTGATCAGGGTGGGACTGAAGCTTTCTTT CAISDQGGTEAFF
TRBJ1-1 TRBV18 - - TGTGCCAGCTCACCGGGGGTCGGCCCTGACACTGAAGCTTTCTTT CASSPGVGPDTEAFF
TRBJ1-2 TRBV18 - - TGTGCCAGCTCCCCGAGTTTACTGGGGGATGGCTACACCTTC CASSPSLLGDGYTF
TRBJ2-1 TRBV6-6 - - TGTGCCAGCAGTCTCCACGAGTGGGGGGCACAAGGTGGGCAGTTCTTC CASSLHEWGAQGGQFF
TRBJ1-2 TRBV7-2 - few TGTGCCAGCAGCTTAGCGGGCAGGGAGGATGGCTACACCTTC CASSLAGREDGYTF
TRBJ2-3 TRBV5-4 TRBD1 - TGTGCCAGCAGCTGGGACAGGGCTACAGATACGCAGTATTTT CASSWDRATDTQYF
TRBJ2-7 TRBV15 - - TGTGCCACCGGGGGGAACAGGGTTGGGGAGCAGTACTTC CATGGNRVGEQYF
TRBJ1-5 TRBV19 - - TGTGCCAGTAGTATAGAGGGCGGAGGAATAAGCAATCAGCCCCAGCATTTT CASSIEGGGISNQPQHF
TRBJ2-1 TRBV9 - - TGTGCCAGCAGCGTAAGGGGATCGGACAATGAGCAGTTCTTC CASSVRGSDNEQFF
TRBJ1-2 TRBV19 TRBD1 - TGTGCCAGTGAACAGGGGGCAGGAGGCTACACCTTC CASEQGAGGYTF
TRBJ1-5 TRBV19 - - TGTGCCAGCCGCAGGGGCGGACAACTCAATCAGCCCCAGCATTTT CASRRGGQLNQPQHF
TRBJ1-3 TRBV5-4 TRBD1 - TGTGCCAGCAGCAGCGACAGGGGGCCTGGAAACACCATATATTTT CASSSDRGPGNTIYF
TRBJ2-7 TRBV18 - - TGTGCCAGCTCAGGGACGGCGTTTGCTATCGAGCAGTACTTC CASSGTAFAIEQYF
TRBJ2-1 TRBV7-2 - - TGTGCCAGCAGCTTAGCTGGGCGGGTCTCCTACAATGAGCAGTTCTTC CASSLAGRVSYNEQFF